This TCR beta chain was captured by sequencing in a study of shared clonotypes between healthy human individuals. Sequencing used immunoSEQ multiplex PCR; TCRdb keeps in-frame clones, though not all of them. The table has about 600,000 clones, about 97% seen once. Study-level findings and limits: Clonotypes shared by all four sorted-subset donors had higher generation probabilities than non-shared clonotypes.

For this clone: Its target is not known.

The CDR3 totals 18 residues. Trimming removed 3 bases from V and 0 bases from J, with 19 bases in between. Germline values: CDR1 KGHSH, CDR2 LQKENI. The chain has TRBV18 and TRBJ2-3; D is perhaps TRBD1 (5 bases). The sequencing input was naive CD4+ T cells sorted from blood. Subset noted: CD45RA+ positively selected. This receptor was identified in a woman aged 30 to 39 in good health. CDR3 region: CASSPVNRKASSTDTQYF. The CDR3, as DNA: TGTGCCAGCTCACCGGTGAACAGGAAGGCCTCTAGCACAGATACGCAGTATTTT. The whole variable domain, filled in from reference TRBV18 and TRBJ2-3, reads NAGVMQNPRHLVRRRGQEARLRCSPMKGHSHVYWYRQLPEEGLKFMVYLQKENIIDESGMPKERFSAEFPKEGPSILRIQQVVRGDSAAYFCASSPVNRKASSTDTQYFGPGTRLTVL.